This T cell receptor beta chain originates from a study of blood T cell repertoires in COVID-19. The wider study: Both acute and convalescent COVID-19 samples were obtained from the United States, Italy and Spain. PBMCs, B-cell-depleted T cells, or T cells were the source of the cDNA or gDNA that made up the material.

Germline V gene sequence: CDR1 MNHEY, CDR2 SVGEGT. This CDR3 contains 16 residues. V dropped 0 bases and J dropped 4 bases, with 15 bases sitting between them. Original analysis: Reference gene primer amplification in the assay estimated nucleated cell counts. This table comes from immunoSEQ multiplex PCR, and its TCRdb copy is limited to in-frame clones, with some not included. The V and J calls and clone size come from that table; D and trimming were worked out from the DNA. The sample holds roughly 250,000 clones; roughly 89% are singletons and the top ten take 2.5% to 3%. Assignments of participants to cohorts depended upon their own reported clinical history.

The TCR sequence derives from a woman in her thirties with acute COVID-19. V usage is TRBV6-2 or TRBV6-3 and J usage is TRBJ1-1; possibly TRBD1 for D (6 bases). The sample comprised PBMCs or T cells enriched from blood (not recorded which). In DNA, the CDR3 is TGTGCCAGCAGTTACTCGAGGGGGGGGAGCGGCACTGAAGCTTTCTTT. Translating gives CASSYSRGGSGTEAFF.